These 23 T cell receptor beta chains were sequenced from one sample in a study of blood T cell repertoires in COVID-19. Method: immunoSEQ multiplex PCR; TCRdb's copy keeps in-frame clones and lacks some. The data hold approximately 500,000 clones, with about 89% observed a single time. The sample consisted of peripheral blood. These receptors were taken from a woman in her forties or fifties with COVID-19, enrolled during active disease.

This clone occurred once. V gene TRBV3-1 (or the pseudogene TRBV3-2) combines with J gene TRBJ2-6; D gene ambiguous. This CDR3 region has 15 residues. From germline, CDR1 is LGHDT and CDR2 YNNKEL (reference sequence). Trimming pared 6 bases from V and 3 bases from J, leaving 12 bases between. CDR3 sequence: CASSPRLYGANVLTF. CDR3 DNA: TGTGCCAGCAGTCCTAGGCTCTATGGGGCCAACGTCCTGACTTTC.

This clone was counted between two and nine times. The V and J genes are TRBV7-6 and TRBJ2-7, with D perhaps matching TRBD1 (6 bases). The CDR3 has 14 residues. V lost 1 base and J 7 bases, leaving 14 bases between the germline ends. Germline lookup yields CDR1 SGHVS and CDR2 FNYEAQ. CDR3 loop: CASSLGPGAGEQYF. In nucleotides, the CDR3 is TGTGCCAGCAGCTTAGGCCCAGGGGCAGGGGAGCAGTACTTC.

The chain is built from TRBV3-1 (or the pseudogene TRBV3-2) and TRBJ2-1; 8 bases agree with TRBD1. The CDR3 is 15 amino acids. Germline loops: CDR1 LGHDT, CDR2 YNNKEL (reference sequence). After removal of 6 bases from V and 1 base from J, the junction contained 5 bases not matched to a gene. The CDR3 protein is CASRTTGDSYNEQFF. The CDR3 DNA is TGTGCCAGCAGGACGACAGGGGATTCCTACAATGAGCAGTTCTTC.

Only a few counts were recorded for this clone. This chain uses TRBV29-1 with TRBJ2-3, with 8 nucleotides matching TRBD1. CDR1 and CDR2 (germline): SQVTM, ANQGSEA. J was trimmed by 5 bases and V by 4 bases; bases with no gene match: 8. CDR3 size: 14 residues. This CDR3 reads CSVGGQARGDTQYF. CDR3 sequence (DNA): TGCAGCGTTGGGGGACAGGCCCGAGGAGATACGCAGTATTTT.

The rearrangement uses TRBV11-1 and TRBJ2-7, with TRBD1 identical over 8 bases. Germline-derived CDR1 and CDR2 are SGHAT and FQDESV (reference sequence). The CDR3 consists of 14 residues. V lost 7 bases to trimming and J lost 3 bases; unmatched junction nucleotides: 8. In DNA, the CDR3 is TGTGCCAGCACCCCTCGACAGGGGAACTACGAGCAGTACTTC. This sequence encodes CASTPRQGNYEQYF.

This chain connects TRBV7-9 to TRBJ2-6, with 7 nucleotides matching TRBD1. The CDR3 runs to 16 residues. In germline, CDR1 is SEHNR, CDR2 FQNEAQ (reference sequence). The V gene end was trimmed by 6 bases and the J gene end by 2 bases; junction bases not matched to a gene: 7. The CDR3 DNA reads TGTGCCAGCAGTCCAAGGGGGCTAGCTGGGGCCAACGTCCTGACTTTC. As protein: CASSPRGLAGANVLTF. Looking up the rest from reference TRBV7-9 and TRBJ2-6 gives the full variable domain: DTGVSQNPRHKITKRGQNVTFRCDPISEHNRLYWYRQTLGQGPEFLTYFQNEAQLEKSRLLSDRFSAERPKGSFSTLEIQRTEQGDSAMYLCASSPRGLAGANVLTFGAGSRLTVL.

The V and J genes are TRBV5-1 and TRBJ1-1; 7 bases agree with TRBD1. V shed 4 bases and J 4 bases; nucleotides not matched to a gene: 10. Germline V gives CDR1 SGHRS, CDR2 YFSETQ. This CDR3 comprises 15 residues. The chain's CDR3 is CASSGRGGASTEAFF. Here the CDR3 DNA reads TGCGCCAGCAGCGGAAGAGGGGGCGCGAGCACTGAAGCTTTCTTT.

This clone was detected a few times. The J gene is TRBJ2-3, the V gene TRBV19, with TRBD2 matching over 7 bases. The CDR3 spans 15 residues. The germline V gene has CDR1 LNHDA and CDR2 SQIVND (reference sequence). V lost 1 base and J lost 4; bases outside the gene matches: 5. CDR3 sequence reads: CASSIGRGVADTQYF. The CDR3 DNA sequence: TGTGCCAGTAGTATAGGACGGGGGGTTGCAGATACGCAGTATTTT.

V gene TRBV5-1 combines with J gene TRBJ2-3, with TRBD1 as a possible D gene (5 bases). Germline-derived CDR1 and CDR2 are SGHRS and YFSETQ. The CDR3 runs 14 residues. V lost 2 bases and J 2 bases, leaving 9 bases between the germline ends. The CDR3 reads CASSLAGYTDTQYF. CDR3 nucleotide sequence: TGCGCCAGCAGCTTAGCAGGGTACACAGATACGCAGTATTTT.

V and J are TRBV5-1 and TRBJ1-2; tentative D call: TRBD1 (5 bases). Germline CDR1 reads SGHRS; CDR2 reads YFSETQ. The CDR3 covers 13 residues. The V end was cut by 4 bases, the J end by 2 bases, with 9 bases between. The CDR3 coding sequence is TGCGCCAGCAGCAATCAGGGAAACTATGGCTACACCTTC. Translating it yields CASSNQGNYGYTF.

V usage is TRBV5-5 and J usage is TRBJ1-6; the D is unclear. The CDR3 is 20 residues long. V was trimmed by 0 bases and J by 0 bases, leaving 19 bases between them. CDR1 is SGHKS, CDR2 YYEKEE, per germline (reference sequence). This chain's CDR3 is CASSLGPDIEAFSYNSPLHF. In DNA form, the CDR3 reads TGTGCCAGCAGCTTGGGTCCCGACATAGAAGCCTTCTCCTATAATTCACCCCTCCACTTT. The variable domain in full, with the rest retrieved from reference TRBV5-5 and TRBJ1-6, is DAGVTQSPTHLIKTRGQQVTLRCSPISGHKSVSWYQQVLGQGPQFIFQYYEKEERGRGNFPDRFSARQFPNYSSELNVNALLLGDSALYLCASSLGPDIEAFSYNSPLHFGNGTRLTVT.

This clone was seen once. This sequence joins TRBV12-5 and TRBJ2-7; tentative D call: TRBD2 (6 bases). V lost 6 bases and J lost 2, with 14 bases in between. In germline, CDR1 is LGHNT, CDR2 FRNRAP. This CDR3 spans 14 amino acids. The CDR3 region has the DNA TGTGCTAGTGGAGCCCTCGGAGGGGCCTACGAGCAGTACTTC. Protein: CASGALGGAYEQYF.

This clone showed up just a few times. The V and J genes are TRBV27 and TRBJ1-1, with TRBD1 matching over 8 bases. CDR1 and CDR2 (germline): MNHEY, SMNVEV (reference sequence). The ends lost 4 bases at V and 5 bases at J; junction bases unmatched: 6. The CDR3 loop spans 14 amino acids. In DNA form, the CDR3 reads TGTGCCAGCAGTTATAAGGACAGGGAAACTGAAGCTTTCTTT. Residues: CASSYKDRETEAFF.

The rearrangement joins TRBV11-3 to TRBJ2-7, with 9 nucleotides matching TRBD2. With V trimmed by 7 bases and J by 0 bases, 10 bases remained unmatched. Germline values: CDR1 SGHNT, CDR2 YENEEA. The CDR3 totals 16 residues. The CDR3 region has the DNA TGTGCCAGCAACACTAGTCGACTAGCGGCCTCCTACGAGCAGTACTTC. Amino acids: CASNTSRLAASYEQYF.

This chain uses TRBV7-2 with TRBJ2-2, with 7 bases that match TRBD2. The V gene's germline CDR1 is SGHTA and CDR2 FQGNSA. CDR3 length: 15 amino acids. V dropped 3 bases and J dropped 4; count of bases not matched to a gene: 5. The CDR3, as DNA: TGTGCCAGCAGCTTTCGGGGGGTGGGCACCGGGGAGCTGTTTTTT. Its protein product is CASSFRGVGTGELFF.

The rearrangement links TRBV23-1 to TRBJ2-2, with 8 positions matching TRBD2. TRBV23-1 is assigned to the ORF class and has an uncertain function. V lost 3 bases, J lost 1 base, and 7 bases stayed unmatched. This CDR3 contains 17 residues. The CDR3 nucleotides are TGCGCCAGCAGTCACTCGGGGGGGAAGGAGAACACCGGGGAGCTGTTTTTT. This gives the protein CASSHSGGKENTGELFF.

The chain recombines TRBV25-1 with TRBJ2-2; no clear D gene. The length of the CDR3 is 15 residues. Germline loops: CDR1 MGHDK, CDR2 SYGVNS. The germline V and J ends were trimmed by 1 base and 1 base, with 7 bases remaining between them. The CDR3: CASSEFGGNTGELFF. The CDR3 DNA reads TGTGCCAGCAGTGAATTCGGCGGGAACACCGGGGAGCTGTTTTTT.

This chain joins TRBV29-1 and TRBJ1-2; D perhaps matches TRBD1 (6 bases). The V gene lost 0 bases and the J gene lost 8 bases, with 13 bases spanning the gap. This CDR3 has 13 amino acids. The germline gives CDR1 SQVTM, CDR2 ANQGSEA. CDR3 amino acids: CSVEDLRGLGYTF. In DNA, the CDR3 is TGCAGCGTTGAAGACCTCAGGGGATTGGGCTACACCTTC.

The rearrangement uses TRBV18 and TRBJ2-3; 7 bases map to TRBD2. Trimming took 4 bases from V and 2 from J; bases not matched to a gene: 15. Looked up from germline, CDR1 is KGHSH and CDR2 is LQKENI. The CDR3 spans 18 residues. The CDR3 protein is CASSRGGEWSPHTDTQYF. The CDR3 DNA follows: TGTGCCAGCTCACGGGGAGGGGAGTGGAGTCCTCACACAGATACGCAGTATTTT.

The chain employs TRBV5-1 and TRBJ1-4, with 7 bases fitting TRBD1. Looked up from germline, CDR1 is SGHRS and CDR2 is YFSETQ. Losses at the gene ends were 4 bases for V and 8 bases for J; bases not matched to a gene: 11. This CDR3 is built from 15 residues. CDR3 loop: CASSHGWGQNEKLFF. The DNA for the CDR3 is TGCGCCAGCAGCCACGGATGGGGACAGAACGAAAAACTGTTTTTT.

This sequence joins TRBV2 and TRBJ2-5; the D is unclear. V was shortened by 8 bases and J by 7 bases, with 17 bases between the two germline ends. CDR1 is SNHLY, CDR2 FYNNEI, per germline. CDR3 length: 13 amino acids. CDR3 sequence: CASQGGALWTQYF. The CDR3 DNA is TGTGCCAGCCAAGGCGGAGCCCTATGGACCCAGTACTTC.

The rearrangement uses TRBV7-6 and TRBJ1-4; D is perhaps TRBD1 (5 bases). Germline CDR1 is SGHVS and CDR2 is FNYEAQ. V lost 1 base and J lost 12, with 18 bases in between. This CDR3 spans 15 amino acids. CDR3 protein: CASSLVSGQGSELFF. In DNA form, the CDR3 reads TGTGCCAGCAGCTTAGTATCCGGGCAGGGTAGTGAACTGTTTTTT. Filled out from reference TRBV7-6 and TRBJ1-4, the complete variable domain reads GAGVSQSPRYKVTKRGQDVALRCDPISGHVSLYWYRQALGQGPEFLTYFNYEAQQDKSGLPNDRFSAERPEGSISTLTIQRTEQRDSAMYRCASSLVSGQGSELFFGSGTQLSVL.

This chain uses TRBV27 with TRBJ1-3, with a possible D match to TRBD1 (6 bases). The CDR3 loop spans 17 amino acids. With 5 bases removed from V and 0 bases from J, the gap between germline ends came to 17 bases. In germline, CDR1 is MNHEY, CDR2 SMNVEV (reference sequence). CDR3 sequence: CASSRNPRGSSGNTIYF. DNA for the CDR3: TGTGCCAGCAGTCGCAACCCAAGGGGGAGCTCTGGAAACACCATATATTTT.